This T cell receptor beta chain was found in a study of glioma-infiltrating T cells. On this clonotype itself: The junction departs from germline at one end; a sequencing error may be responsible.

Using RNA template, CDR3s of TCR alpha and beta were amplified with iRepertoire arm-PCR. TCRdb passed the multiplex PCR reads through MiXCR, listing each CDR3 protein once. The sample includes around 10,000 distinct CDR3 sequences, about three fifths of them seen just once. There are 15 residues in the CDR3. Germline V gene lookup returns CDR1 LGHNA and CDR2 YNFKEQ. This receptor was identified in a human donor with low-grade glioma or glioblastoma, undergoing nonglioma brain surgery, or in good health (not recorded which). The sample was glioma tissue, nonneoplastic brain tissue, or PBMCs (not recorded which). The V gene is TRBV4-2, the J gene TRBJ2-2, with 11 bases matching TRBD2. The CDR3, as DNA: TGTGCCAGTAGCCCACTAGCGGGAGACACCGAAGAGCTGTTTTTT. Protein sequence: CASSPLAGDTEELFF.